This T cell receptor beta chain was sequenced for a study of siplizumab effects on memory and regulatory T cells (dated by TCRdb to 2018 to 2020). Study-wide context: The effect of the anti-CD2 antibody siplizumab on alloreactive T-cell subsets was examined in allogeneic mixed lymphocyte reactions constructed from human PBMCs.

V sheds 3 bases and J sheds 4 bases, leaving 8 bases between their ends. The CDR3, from cysteine to phenylalanine, totals 14 residues. Only the CDR3 portion is preserved as DNA: 42 bases, with reading frame beginning at the first base. CDR1 SGHRS and CDR2 YFSETQ were looked up in the germline V gene. Notes on this clone: It has no known antigen specificity. Qualities for individual bases were not recorded, and no much larger clone is one base off.

Library preparation was by the immunoSEQ multiplex PCR assay. The deep sequencing platform assayed about 90,000 TCR templates per sample. Genomic DNA extracted from sorted T cells was used for TCRbeta CDR3 sequencing. In the paper's pipeline: Clonal analysis of TCRbeta CDR3 data was done in the R programming language. Unstimulated samples were compared with post-reaction CFSE-low samples to define alloreactive CD4+ and CD8+ clones. Regulatory or non-regulatory origin was assigned to alloreactive CD4+ clones by matching of sequences to sorted unstimulated Treg and non-Treg repertoires. In its TCRdb copy, this immuneACCESS table keeps in-frame sequences only and misses some clones. Where compared with another copy, unresolved V genes explain less than half of these, and the others have no known cause. V and J calls and clone size come straight from that table; D and trimming were deduced from the DNA. For this sample the table gives over 85,000 clones, of which roughly nine tenths were detected only once. The ten top clones hold about 1.1% of the sample.

Sorted unstimulated T cells and proliferating T cells recovered from mixed lymphocyte reactions underwent TCRbeta CDR3 sequencing. Fresh whole blood from approximately 11 HLA-typed healthy donors served as the source for isolating PBMCs. The full study reports these points: For roughly 75-95% of proliferating CD4+ or CD8+ clones, no naive or memory phenotype could be assigned. Unstimulated naive T cells appeared more diverse than memory T cells, and naive cells seemed to contribute substantially to the alloresponse. The cumulative frequency of alloreactive sequences traceable to unstimulated CD4+ memory T cells was significantly reduced by siplizumab. Among mappable alloreactive CD4+ clones, an average Treg-derived fraction of about 69% was observed with siplizumab, compared with 25% to 30% in control reactions. Because sequences below about 10^-5 frequency were poorly captured, only a minor fraction of alloreactive clones could be mapped to unstimulated subsets. Whether proliferating Tregs from siplizumab cultures were suppressive was not functionally confirmed.

This TCR was recovered from a human donor in good health. The receptor chain draws on TRBV5-1 and TRBJ2-6, with the D segment identity uncertain. Sequenced input: CD4+ T cells sorted from blood. The CDR3 reads as follows: CASSWTDGANVLTF. The DNA reads TGCGCCAGCAGCTGGACGGACGGGGCCAACGTCCTGACTTTC. The entire variable domain, with the stretches around the CDR3 drawn from the reference TRBV5-1 and TRBJ2-6 proteins, is KAGVTQTPRYLIKTRGQQVTLSCSPISGHRSVSWYQQTPGQGLQFLFEYFSETQRNKGNFPGRFSGRQFSNSRSEMNVSTLELGDSALYLCASSWTDGANVLTFGAGSRLTVL.